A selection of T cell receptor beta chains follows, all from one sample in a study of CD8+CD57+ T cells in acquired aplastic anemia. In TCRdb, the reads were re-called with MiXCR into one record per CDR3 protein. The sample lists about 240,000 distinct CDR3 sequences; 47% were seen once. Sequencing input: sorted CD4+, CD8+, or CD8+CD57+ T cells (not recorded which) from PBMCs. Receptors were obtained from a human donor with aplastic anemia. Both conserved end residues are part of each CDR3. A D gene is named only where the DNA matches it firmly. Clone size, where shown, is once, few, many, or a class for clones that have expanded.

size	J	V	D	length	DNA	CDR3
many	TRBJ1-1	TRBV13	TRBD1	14	TGTGCCAGCAGCCGGGACAGGCAGAACACTGAAGCTTTCTTT	CASSRDRQNTEAFF
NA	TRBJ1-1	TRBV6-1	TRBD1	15	TGTGCCAGCAGTGAAGAGGACAGGGGGTTTACTGAAGCTTTCTTT	CASSEEDRGFTEAFF
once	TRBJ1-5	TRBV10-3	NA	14	TGTGCCATCAGCCCCGACAGGACGAGTCAGCCCCAGCATTTT	CAISPDRTSQPQHF
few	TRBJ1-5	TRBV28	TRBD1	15	TGTGCCAGCAGTTCGGGACAGGAGTTTGATCAGCCCCAGCATTTT	CASSSGQEFDQPQHF
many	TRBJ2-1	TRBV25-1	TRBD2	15	TGTGCCAGCAGTGACGGGCTAGCGGTATACAATGAGCAGTTCTTC	CASSDGLAVYNEQFF
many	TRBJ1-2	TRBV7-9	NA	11	TGTGCCAGCAGACAGGGCGAAGGCTACACCTTC	CASRQGEGYTF
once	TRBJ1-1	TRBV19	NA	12	TGTGCCAGTAGTATAGAGGGGAGGGAAGCTTTCTTT	CASSIEGREAFF
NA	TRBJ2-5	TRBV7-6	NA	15	TGTGCCAGCAGCTTAGTACTAGTCCTAGAAGAGACCCAGTACTTC	CASSLVLVLEETQYF
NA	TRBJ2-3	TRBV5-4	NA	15	TGTGCCAGCAGCGGGGTAGCCGACGTCACAGATACGCAGTATTTT	CASSGVADVTDTQYF
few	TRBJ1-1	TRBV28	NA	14	TGTGCCAGCAGTTCAAGATTATGGGCGGTTGAAGCTTTCTTT	CASSSRLWAVEAFF
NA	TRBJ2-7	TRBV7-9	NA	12	TGTGCCAGCAGCTTATTCCCATACGAGCAGTACTTC	CASSLFPYEQYF
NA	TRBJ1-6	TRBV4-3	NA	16	TGCGCCAGCAGCCAAGATCGGGGGGGGGCCGCTTCACCCCTCCACTTT	CASSQDRGGAASPLHF
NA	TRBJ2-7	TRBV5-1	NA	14	TGCGCCAGCAACCGGGACCAGGGCGCCAACGAGCAGTACTTC	CASNRDQGANEQYF
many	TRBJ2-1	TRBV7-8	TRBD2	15	TGTGCCAGCAGCTTAGAGCGGGGGTACTACAATGAGCAGTTCTTC	CASSLERGYYNEQFF
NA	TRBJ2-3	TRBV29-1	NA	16	TGCAGCGTCATCATTTCAGGAAGCGGGAGCACAGATACGCAGTATTTT	CSVIISGSGSTDTQYF
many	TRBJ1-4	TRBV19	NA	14	TGTGCCAGTAGAGTGGGTGTGGAACCCGAAAAACTGTTTTTT	CASRVGVEPEKLFF
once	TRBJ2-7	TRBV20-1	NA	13	TGCAGTGCTAGTCGGACGGACCTCGGAGAGCAGTACTTC	CSASRTDLGEQYF
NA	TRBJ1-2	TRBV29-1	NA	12	TGCAGCGTTGACCAGGGAGACTATGGCTACACCTTC	CSVDQGDYGYTF
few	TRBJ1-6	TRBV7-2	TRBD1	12	TGTGCCAGCAGCGACCGGGACAGGGCCCCCCACTTT	CASSDRDRAPHF
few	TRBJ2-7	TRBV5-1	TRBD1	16	TGCGCCAGCAGCTTCGGGACAGGGGTGATTTCCTACGAGCAGTACTTC	CASSFGTGVISYEQYF
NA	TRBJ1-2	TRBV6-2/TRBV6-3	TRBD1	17	TGTGCCAGCAGACGGATTGTTGAACCACAGGGGTACTATGGCTACACCTTC	CASRRIVEPQGYYGYTF
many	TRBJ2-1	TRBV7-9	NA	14	TGTGCCAGCAGCTTAGTGTTGACTAACAATGAGCAGTTCTTC	CASSLVLTNNEQFF
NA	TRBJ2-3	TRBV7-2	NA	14	TGTGCCAGCACCACGATGGCGGGTCCGGATGAGCAGTATTTT	CASTTMAGPDEQYF
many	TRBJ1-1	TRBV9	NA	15	TGTGCCAGCAGCGTAGGAGGTCGGGGGACCACTGAAGCTTTCTTT	CASSVGGRGTTEAFF
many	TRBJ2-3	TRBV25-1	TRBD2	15	TGTGCCAGCAGTAGGGTAGCGGGCCCCACAGATACGCAGTATTTT	CASSRVAGPTDTQYF
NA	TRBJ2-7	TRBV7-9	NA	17	TGTGCCAGCAGCTTAGTGGGCAGTTGGGAAGGCTTCTACGAGCAGTACTTC	CASSLVGSWEGFYEQYF
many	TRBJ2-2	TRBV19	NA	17	TGTGCCAGTAACCCGAGGCTAGGGCAGGGTCGCACCGGGGAGCTGTTTTTT	CASNPRLGQGRTGELFF
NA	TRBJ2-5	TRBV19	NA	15	TGTGCCAGTAGTACCCAGCGAGGGAGACGGGAGACCCAGTACTTC	CASSTQRGRRETQYF
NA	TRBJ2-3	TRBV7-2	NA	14	TGTGCCAGCAGCTTTTGGGGGGCCGTAGATACGCAGTATTTT	CASSFWGAVDTQYF
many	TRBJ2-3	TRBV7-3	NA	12	TGTGCCAGAATATGCTGGACAGATACGCAGTATTTT	CARICWTDTQYF
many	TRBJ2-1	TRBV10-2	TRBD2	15	TGCGCCAGCACATTAGCGGGAGGGCGCTACAATGAGCAGTTCTTC	CASTLAGGRYNEQFF
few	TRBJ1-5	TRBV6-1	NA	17	TGTGCCAGCAGTGAACACTTTCACACGGAAAGCAATCAGCCCCAGCATTTT	CASSEHFHTESNQPQHF
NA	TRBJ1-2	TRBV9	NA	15	TGTGCCAGCAGCCAGACCGGACAGCCTTACTATGGCTACACCTTC	CASSQTGQPYYGYTF
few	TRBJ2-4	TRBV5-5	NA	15	TGTGCCAGCATTCACTCGTGGGTTTCCAAAAGCATTCGGTACTTC	CASIHSWVSKSIRYF
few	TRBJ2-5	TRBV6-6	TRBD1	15	TGTGCCAGCAGTTACGGGACAGGGTTTCAAGAGACCCAGTACTTC	CASSYGTGFQETQYF
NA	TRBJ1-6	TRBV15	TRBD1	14	TGTGCCACCAGCCTTGACAGGGATAATTCACCCCTCCACTTT	CATSLDRDNSPLHF
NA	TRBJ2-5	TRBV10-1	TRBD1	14	TGCGCCAGCAGTTGGGACAGGGGGCGTGAGACCCAGTACTTC	CASSWDRGRETQYF
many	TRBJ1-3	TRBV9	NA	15	TGTGCCAGCAGCGTAGAAGAGGTGGCTGGAAACACCATATATTTT	CASSVEEVAGNTIYF
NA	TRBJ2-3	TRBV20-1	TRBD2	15	TGCAGTGCTGCCAAATTACCTAGCGGGAAGCATACGCAGTATTTT	CSAAKLPSGKHTQYF
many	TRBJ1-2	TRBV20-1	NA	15	TGCAGTGCTAGAGTCCAGGGTGGGACTAACTATGGCTACACCTTC	CSARVQGGTNYGYTF